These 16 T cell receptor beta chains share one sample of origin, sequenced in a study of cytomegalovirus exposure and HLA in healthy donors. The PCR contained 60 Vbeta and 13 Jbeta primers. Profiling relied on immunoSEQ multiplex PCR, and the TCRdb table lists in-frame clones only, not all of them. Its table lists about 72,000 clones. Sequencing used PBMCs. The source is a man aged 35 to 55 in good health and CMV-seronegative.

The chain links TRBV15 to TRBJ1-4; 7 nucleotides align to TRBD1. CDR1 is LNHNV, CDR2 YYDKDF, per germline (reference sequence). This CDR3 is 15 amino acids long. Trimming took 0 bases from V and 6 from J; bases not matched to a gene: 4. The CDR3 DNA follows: TGTGCCACCAGCAGAGATGGGGGACAGCATGAAAAACTGTTTTTT. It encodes CATSRDGGQHEKLFF.

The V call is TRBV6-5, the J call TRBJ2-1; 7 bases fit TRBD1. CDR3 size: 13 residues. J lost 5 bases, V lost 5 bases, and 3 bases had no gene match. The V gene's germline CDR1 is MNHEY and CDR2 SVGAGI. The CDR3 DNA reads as TGTGCCAGCAGTGACGGGACAGACAATGAGCAGTTCTTC. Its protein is CASSDGTDNEQFF.

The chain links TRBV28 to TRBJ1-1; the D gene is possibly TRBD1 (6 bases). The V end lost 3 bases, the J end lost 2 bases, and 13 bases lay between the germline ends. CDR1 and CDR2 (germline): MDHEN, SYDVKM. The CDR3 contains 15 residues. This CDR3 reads CASSFLQGLNTEAFF. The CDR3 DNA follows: TGTGCCAGCAGTTTCCTCCAGGGGTTAAACACTGAAGCTTTCTTT.

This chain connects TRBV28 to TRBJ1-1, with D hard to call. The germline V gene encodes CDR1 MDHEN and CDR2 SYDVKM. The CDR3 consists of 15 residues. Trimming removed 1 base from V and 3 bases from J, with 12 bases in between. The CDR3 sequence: CASSLYRTKDTEAFF. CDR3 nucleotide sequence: TGTGCCAGCAGTTTATACCGGACTAAGGACACTGAAGCTTTCTTT.

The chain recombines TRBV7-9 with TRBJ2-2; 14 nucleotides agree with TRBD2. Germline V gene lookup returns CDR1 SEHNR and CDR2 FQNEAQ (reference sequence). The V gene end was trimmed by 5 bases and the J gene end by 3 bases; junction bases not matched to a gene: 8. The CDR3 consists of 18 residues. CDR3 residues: CASSRLAGGPGDTGELFF. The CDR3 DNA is TGTGCCAGCAGCAGACTAGCGGGGGGGCCGGGGGACACCGGGGAGCTGTTTTTT.

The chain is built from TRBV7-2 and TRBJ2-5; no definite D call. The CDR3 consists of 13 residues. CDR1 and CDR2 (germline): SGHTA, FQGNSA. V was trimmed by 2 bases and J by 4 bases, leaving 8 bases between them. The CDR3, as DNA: TGTGCCAGCAGCTTATCCCCGAGAGAGACCCAGTACTTC. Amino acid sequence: CASSLSPRETQYF.

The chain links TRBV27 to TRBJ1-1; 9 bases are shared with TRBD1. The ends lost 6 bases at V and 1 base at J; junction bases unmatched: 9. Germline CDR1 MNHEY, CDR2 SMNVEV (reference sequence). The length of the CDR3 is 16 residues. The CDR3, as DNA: TGTGCCAGCAGCCCCGGGACAGGGTCCTCGAACACTGAAGCTTTCTTT. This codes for CASSPGTGSSNTEAFF.

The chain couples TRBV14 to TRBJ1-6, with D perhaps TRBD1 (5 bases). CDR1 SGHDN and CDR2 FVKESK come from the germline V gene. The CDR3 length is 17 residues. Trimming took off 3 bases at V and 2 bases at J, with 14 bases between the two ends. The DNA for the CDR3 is TGTGCCAGCAGCCACATTACAGGCGCAACCTATAATTCACCCCTCCACTTT. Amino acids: CASSHITGATYNSPLHF.

The CDR3 region is CASSSRQGSNSPLHF. Written as DNA, the CDR3 is TGTGCCAGCAGCTCCCGACAGGGCTCTAATTCACCCCTCCACTTT. The chain joins TRBV7-9 to TRBJ1-6; 7 bases fit TRBD1. CDR3 length equals 15 residues. J was trimmed by 6 bases and V by 4 bases; bases with no gene match: 6. Germline CDR1 reads SEHNR; CDR2 reads FQNEAQ (reference sequence).

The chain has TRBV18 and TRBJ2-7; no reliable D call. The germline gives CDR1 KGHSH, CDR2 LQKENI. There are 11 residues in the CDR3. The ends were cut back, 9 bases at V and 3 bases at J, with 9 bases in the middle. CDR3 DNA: TGTGCCAGTTACAACAGCTACGAGCAGTACTTC. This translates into CASYNSYEQYF.

The CDR3 region is CASSPRTGDNSPLHF. CDR3 nucleotide sequence: TGCGCCAGCAGCCCCAGGACAGGGGATAATTCACCCCTCCACTTT. The V call is TRBV5-1, the J call TRBJ1-6, with TRBD1 matching over 9 bases. The trim removed 4 bases at V and 5 bases at J, leaving 4 bases unmatched. The CDR3 has 15 residues. Germline V gene data show CDR1 as SGHRS and CDR2 as YFSETQ. Full variable domain (missing parts from reference TRBV5-1 and TRBJ1-6): KAGVTQTPRYLIKTRGQQVTLSCSPISGHRSVSWYQQTPGQGLQFLFEYFSETQRNKGNFPGRFSGRQFSNSRSEMNVSTLELGDSALYLCASSPRTGDNSPLHFGNGTRLTVT.

This CDR3 is CSAGEGGSLKNIQYF. The CDR3 nucleotides read TGCAGCGCTGGGGAGGGGGGGTCCCTCAAAAACATTCAGTACTTC. The chain recombines TRBV29-1 with TRBJ2-4, with D possibly TRBD2 on 7 matching bases. Germline loops: CDR1 SQVTM, CDR2 ANQGSEA. The CDR3 extends over 15 amino acids. The V end lost 7 bases, the J end lost 3 bases, and 19 bases lay between the germline ends.

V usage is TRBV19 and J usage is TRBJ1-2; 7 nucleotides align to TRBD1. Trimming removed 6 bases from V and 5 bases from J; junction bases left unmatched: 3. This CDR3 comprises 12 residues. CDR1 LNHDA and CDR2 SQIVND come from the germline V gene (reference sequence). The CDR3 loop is CASSPGQYGYTF. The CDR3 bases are TGTGCCAGTAGCCCGGGACAGTATGGCTACACCTTC.

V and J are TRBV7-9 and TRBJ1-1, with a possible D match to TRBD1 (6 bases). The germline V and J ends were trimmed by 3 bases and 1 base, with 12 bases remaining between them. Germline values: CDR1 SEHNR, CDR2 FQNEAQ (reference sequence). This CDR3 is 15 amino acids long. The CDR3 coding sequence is TGTGCCAGCAGCTTTAAGACAGGTCAGAACACTGAAGCTTTCTTT. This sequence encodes CASSFKTGQNTEAFF.

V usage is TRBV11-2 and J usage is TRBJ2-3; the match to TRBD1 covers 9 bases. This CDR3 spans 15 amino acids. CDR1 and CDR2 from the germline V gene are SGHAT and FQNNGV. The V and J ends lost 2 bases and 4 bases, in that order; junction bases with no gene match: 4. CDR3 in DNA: TGTGCCAGCAGCTTACAGAGGACAGGGGCAGATACGCAGTATTTT. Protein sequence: CASSLQRTGADTQYF.

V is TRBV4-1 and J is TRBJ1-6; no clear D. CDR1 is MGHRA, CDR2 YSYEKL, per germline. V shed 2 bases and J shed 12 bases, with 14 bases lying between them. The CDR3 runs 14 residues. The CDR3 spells CASSQISGERPLHF. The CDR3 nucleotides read TGCGCCAGCAGCCAAATATCCGGGGAGCGACCCCTCCACTTT.